This TCR beta chain was sequenced for a study of blood T cell repertoires in COVID-19. Background on the study: In each case, the material was cDNA or gDNA derived from T cells, B-cell-depleted T cells, or PBMCs.

Sequenced by immunoSEQ multiplex PCR; TCRdb stores in-frame clones only, minus some. The table shows tens of thousands of clones, with around 90% occurring only once. CDR1 is SGHVS and CDR2 is FNYEAQ in the germline V gene. This CDR3 contains 15 residues. Trimming took 1 base from V and 3 from J; bases not matched to a gene: 5. In this sample, this clone turned up a few times. The rearrangement joins TRBV7-6 to TRBJ2-7, with 8 bases that match TRBD1. The TCR comes from a middle-aged man with COVID-19, enrolled during active disease. Sequencing used peripheral blood. The CDR3 is CASSLGDRHIYEQYF. The CDR3 DNA sequence: TGTGCCAGCAGCTTAGGGGACAGGCATATCTACGAGCAGTACTTC.